Listed here are 17 T cell receptor beta chains from one sample, sequenced in a study of blood T cell repertoires in COVID-19. Profiling relied on immunoSEQ multiplex PCR, and the TCRdb table lists in-frame clones only, not all of them. The sample includes about 87,000 clones, roughly 86% of them seen just once. The specimen sequenced was peripheral blood. These receptors came from a human donor in a cohort sampled during active COVID-19.

The V gene is TRBV4-1, the J gene TRBJ1-2; D is unclear. The germline gives CDR1 MGHRA, CDR2 YSYEKL. The CDR3 is 15 amino acids. V dropped 1 base and J dropped 4 bases, with 13 bases sitting between them. CDR3: CASSQVPSGGYGYTF. In nucleotides, the CDR3 is TGCGCCAGCAGCCAAGTCCCGAGTGGCGGCTATGGCTACACCTTC.

This clone is a singleton in its sample. The V gene is TRBV7-8, the J gene TRBJ2-1; tentative D call: TRBD2 (6 bases). Trimming pared 7 bases from V and 4 bases from J, leaving 20 bases between. The CDR3 is 16 amino acids. Germline assignment: CDR1 SGHVS and CDR2 FQNEAQ. This CDR3 reads CASILGWRDSYNEQFF. The CDR3 DNA follows: TGTGCCAGCATCCTAGGTTGGCGGGATAGTTACAATGAGCAGTTCTTC.

This chain joins TRBV30 and TRBJ2-7, with 7 positions matching TRBD2. V gave up 2 bases and J gave up 3 bases; unmatched junction bases: 4. Germline V lookup: CDR1 GTSNPN, CDR2 SVGIG (reference sequence). CDR3 size: 13 residues. This CDR3 reads CAWSKASGYEQYF. The CDR3 DNA reads TGTGCCTGGAGTAAGGCTAGCGGCTACGAGCAGTACTTC.

CDR3 amino acids: CASSYGLSYEQYF. The DNA of the CDR3 is TGTGCCAGCAGTTATGGGCTTTCCTACGAGCAGTACTTC. The chain links TRBV6-5 to TRBJ2-7, with unresolved D. Germline CDR1 is MNHEY and CDR2 is SVGAGI. The length of the CDR3 is 13 residues. V lost 3 bases and J 1 base, leaving 7 bases between the germline ends.

J is TRBJ2-3 and V is TRBV9, with D maybe TRBD1 (6 bases). The CDR3 extends over 16 amino acids. Trimming left V 3 bases short and J 4 bases short, with 18 bases between. The V gene's germline CDR1 is SGDLS and CDR2 YYNGEE. This CDR3 is CASSGDPRTASDTQYF. DNA of the CDR3: TGTGCCAGCAGCGGAGACCCTAGGACAGCTTCAGATACGCAGTATTTT.

This clone has only one observation. This chain links TRBV16 with TRBJ2-7, with TRBD2 matching over 8 bases. The CDR3 is made up of 15 amino acids. CDR1 KGHSY and CDR2 FQNENV come from the germline V gene. The V and J ends lost 3 bases and 2 bases, in that order; junction bases with no gene match: 6. The CDR3 coding sequence is TGTGCCAGCAGCCAGATCGGGGGGGCCACCTACGAGCAGTACTTC. Residues: CASSQIGGATYEQYF.

In this sample, this clone turned up once. The rearrangement links TRBV7-9 to TRBJ2-7, with D perhaps matching TRBD2 (5 bases). Germline V lookup: CDR1 SEHNR, CDR2 FQNEAQ (reference sequence). The V gene lost 5 bases and the J gene lost 6 bases, with 20 bases spanning the gap. This CDR3 region has 15 residues. Written as DNA, the CDR3 is TGTGCCAGCAGCCCCTTCGAGGGCTCTCAGAGCGAGCAGTACTTC. It yields the protein CASSPFEGSQSEQYF.

This clone showed up just a few times. The CDR3 reads CASIRAAGFNEQFF. The CDR3 nucleotides read TGTGCCAGCATCCGGGCGGCGGGTTTTAATGAGCAGTTCTTC. The chain recombines TRBV6-5 with TRBJ2-1; tentatively, D is TRBD2 (5 bases). The V end was cut by 7 bases, the J end by 7 bases, with 17 bases between. Germline lookup yields CDR1 MNHEY and CDR2 SVGAGI. This CDR3 region has 14 residues.

This clone was recorded once. V is TRBV6-2 or TRBV6-3 and J is TRBJ2-4; 9 bases match TRBD1. Germline trimming cut 4 bases from V and 9 bases from J; bases unmatched to any gene: 10. Germline CDR1 and CDR2: MNHEY and SVGEGT. This CDR3 has 15 amino acids. The CDR3: CASSSTGTGWIIQYF. CDR3 bases: TGTGCCAGCAGTTCCACCGGGACAGGGTGGATCATTCAGTACTTC.

This clone has a single count. DNA for the CDR3: TGTGCCAGCAGCCCTTCGGGGAGCGCGAGATACGAGCAGTACTTC. Translating gives CASSPSGSARYEQYF. The chain uses TRBV7-8 and TRBJ2-7, with a tentative D call TRBD2 (5 bases). V was cut by 5 bases and J by 4 bases, with 18 bases left in between. CDR1 is SGHVS, CDR2 FQNEAQ, per germline. The CDR3 is made up of 15 amino acids.

This clone was detected only a few times. Written as DNA, the CDR3 is TGTGCCAGCAGCTTAGGAACTAGCGGGGAAGAGACCCAGTACTTC. Translating gives CASSLGTSGEETQYF. V gene TRBV11-3 combines with J gene TRBJ2-5, with TRBD2 matching over 10 bases. The CDR3 loop spans 15 amino acids. V trimming: 1 base; J trimming: 3 bases; junction bases outside the gene matches: 2. Per germline, CDR1 SGHNT and CDR2 YENEEA.

This clone was seen a handful of times. The chain uses TRBV7-2 and TRBJ2-7, with D perhaps TRBD1 (5 bases). The length of the CDR3 is 14 residues. Germline-derived CDR1 and CDR2 are SGHTA and FQGNSA. Trimming shortened V by 1 base and J by 2 bases, and 9 bases separated the two germline ends. CDR3: CASSLEVRAYEQYF. CDR3 DNA: TGTGCCAGCAGCTTAGAGGTCAGGGCCTACGAGCAGTACTTC.

The chain combines TRBV12-3 or TRBV12-4 with TRBJ1-3, with D perhaps TRBD1 (6 bases). V was trimmed by 5 bases and J by 4 bases, leaving 9 bases between them. This CDR3 comprises 13 residues. The CDR3 sequence is CASSPQGGNTIYF. In DNA, the CDR3 is TGTGCCAGCAGTCCACAGGGAGGAAACACCATATATTTT.

The rearrangement joins TRBV20-1 to TRBJ2-7; D possibly uses TRBD1 or TRBD2 (6 bases each). This CDR3 is 15 amino acids long. Germline V lookup: CDR1 DFQATT, CDR2 SNEGSKA (reference sequence). Deletions cut 3 bases from V and 3 bases from J, with 18 bases between. The CDR3: CSASGGTNGYYEQYF. DNA of the CDR3: TGCAGTGCTAGTGGAGGGACAAACGGGTACTACGAGCAGTACTTC.

This chain links TRBV5-6 with TRBJ2-1, with D possibly matching TRBD2 (7 bases). Germline CDR1 is SGHDT and CDR2 is YYEEEE. The CDR3 has 14 amino acids. With 2 bases removed from V and 9 bases from J, the gap between germline ends came to 15 bases. DNA for the CDR3: TGTGCCAGCAGCTTTGGGACGGGGGGCGGTGAGCAGTTCTTC. Its protein is CASSFGTGGGEQFF.

V usage is TRBV11-3 and J usage is TRBJ2-3; 9 bases agree with TRBD2. The V gene end was trimmed by 3 bases and the J gene end by 2 bases; junction bases not matched to a gene: 3. Germline lookup yields CDR1 SGHNT and CDR2 YENEEA. The CDR3 has 15 residues. CDR3 in DNA: TGTGCCAGCAGCTTCTCTAGCGGGATCACAGATACGCAGTATTTT. It codes for CASSFSSGITDTQYF.

J is TRBJ1-4 and V is TRBV19, with D unresolved. The V and J ends lost 3 bases and 0 bases respectively, with 14 bases between them. The CDR3 consists of 17 residues. CDR1 and CDR2 from the germline V gene are LNHDA and SQIVND (reference sequence). As DNA, the CDR3 is TGTGCCAGTAGTATCGGGTACGGCAGTTCAACTAATGAAAAACTGTTTTTT. Translation gives CASSIGYGSSTNEKLFF.